What follows is one T cell receptor beta chain and its context. Germline V gene sequence: CDR1 SGHRS, CDR2 YFSETQ. V dropped 3 bases and J dropped 3 bases, with 16 bases sitting between them. This CDR3 spans 15 amino acids. Self-reported history from a screening survey and questionnaire set each donor's cohort. Sequencing used immunoSEQ multiplex PCR; TCRdb keeps in-frame clones, though not all of them. The table includes 250,000 to 300,000 clones, roughly 90% detected once. These data belong to a study of blood T cell repertoires in COVID-19. The chain is built from TRBV5-1 and TRBJ2-7; the D gene is possibly TRBD1 (6 bases). The TCR sequence derives from a woman between 45 and 60 years old who had been exposed to COVID-19. The sequenced material came from PBMCs or T cells enriched from blood (not recorded which). CDR3 sequence (DNA): TGCGCCAGCAGCTACTCCCTGGACAGAAGCTACGAGCAGTACTTC. Translation gives CASSYSLDRSYEQYF.